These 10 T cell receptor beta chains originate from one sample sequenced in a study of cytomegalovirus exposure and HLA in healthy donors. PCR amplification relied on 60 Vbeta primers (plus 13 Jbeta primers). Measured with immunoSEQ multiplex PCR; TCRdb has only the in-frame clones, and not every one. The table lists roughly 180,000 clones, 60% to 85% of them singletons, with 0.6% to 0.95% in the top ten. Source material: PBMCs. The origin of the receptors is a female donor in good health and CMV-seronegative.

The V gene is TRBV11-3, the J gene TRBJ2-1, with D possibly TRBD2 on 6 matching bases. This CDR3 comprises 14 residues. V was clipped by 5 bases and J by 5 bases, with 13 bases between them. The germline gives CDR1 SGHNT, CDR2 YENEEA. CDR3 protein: CASSIPGVNNEQFF. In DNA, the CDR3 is TGTGCCAGCAGCATCCCGGGAGTCAACAATGAGCAGTTCTTC.

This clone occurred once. The CDR3 region is CASSSGGRLNTGELFF. CDR3 nucleotide sequence: TGTGCCAGTAGTAGCGGCGGGAGACTGAACACCGGGGAGCTGTTTTTT. The chain combines TRBV19 with TRBJ2-2; 7 bases align to TRBD2. CDR1 and CDR2 from the germline V gene are LNHDA and SQIVND (reference sequence). V was pared by 4 bases and J by 1 base, with 6 bases of the junction left unmatched. CDR3 length equals 16 residues.

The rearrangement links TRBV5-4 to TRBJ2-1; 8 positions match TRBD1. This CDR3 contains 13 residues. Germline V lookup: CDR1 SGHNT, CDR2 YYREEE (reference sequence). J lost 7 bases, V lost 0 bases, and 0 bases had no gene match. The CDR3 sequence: CASSLGQGNEQFF. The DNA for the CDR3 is TGTGCCAGCAGCTTGGGACAGGGGAATGAGCAGTTCTTC.

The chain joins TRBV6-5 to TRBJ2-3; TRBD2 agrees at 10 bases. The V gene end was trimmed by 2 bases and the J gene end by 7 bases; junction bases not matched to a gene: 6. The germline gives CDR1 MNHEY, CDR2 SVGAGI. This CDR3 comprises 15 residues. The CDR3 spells CASSYQRGGRNTQYF. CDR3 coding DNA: TGTGCCAGCAGTTACCAGCGGGGGGGCCGGAATACGCAGTATTTT.

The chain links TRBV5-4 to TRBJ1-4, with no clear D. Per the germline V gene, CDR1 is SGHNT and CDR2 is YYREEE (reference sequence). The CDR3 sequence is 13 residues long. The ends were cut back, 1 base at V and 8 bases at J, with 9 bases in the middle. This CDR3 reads CASSLYYGEKLFF. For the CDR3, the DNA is TGTGCCAGCAGCTTGTATTATGGCGAAAAACTGTTTTTT. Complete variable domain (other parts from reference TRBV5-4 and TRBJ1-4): ETGVTQSPTHLIKTRGQQVTLRCSSQSGHNTVSWYQQALGQGPQFIFQYYREEENGRGNFPPRFSGLQFPNYSSELNVNALELDDSALYLCASSLYYGEKLFFGSGTQLSVL.

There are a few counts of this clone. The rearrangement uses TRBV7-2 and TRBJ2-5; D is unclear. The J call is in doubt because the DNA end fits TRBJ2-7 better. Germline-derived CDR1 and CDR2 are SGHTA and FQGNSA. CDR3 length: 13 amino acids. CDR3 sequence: CASSSGDSPEQYF. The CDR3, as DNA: TGTGCCAGCAGTAGTGGTGATAGCCCCGAGCAGTACTTC.

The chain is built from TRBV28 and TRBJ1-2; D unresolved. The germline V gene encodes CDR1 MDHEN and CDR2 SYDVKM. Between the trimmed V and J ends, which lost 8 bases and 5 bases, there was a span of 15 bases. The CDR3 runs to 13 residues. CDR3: CASVSNTEYGYTF. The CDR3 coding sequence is TGTGCCAGCGTTTCCAACACAGAGTATGGCTACACCTTC.

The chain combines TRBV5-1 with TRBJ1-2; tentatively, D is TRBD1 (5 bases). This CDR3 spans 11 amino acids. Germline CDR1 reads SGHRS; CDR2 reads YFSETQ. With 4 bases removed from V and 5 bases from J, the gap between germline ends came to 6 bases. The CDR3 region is CASSDSYGYTF. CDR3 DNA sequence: TGCGCCAGCAGCGACAGTTATGGCTACACCTTC. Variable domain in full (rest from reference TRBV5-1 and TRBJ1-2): KAGVTQTPRYLIKTRGQQVTLSCSPISGHRSVSWYQQTPGQGLQFLFEYFSETQRNKGNFPGRFSGRQFSNSRSEMNVSTLELGDSALYLCASSDSYGYTFGSGTRLTVV.

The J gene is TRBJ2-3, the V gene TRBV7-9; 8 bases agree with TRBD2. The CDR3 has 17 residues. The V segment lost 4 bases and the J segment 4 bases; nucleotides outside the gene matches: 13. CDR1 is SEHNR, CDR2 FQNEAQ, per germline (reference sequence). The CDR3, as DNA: TGTGCCAGCAGCTCCCCACTTGAGCGGGGGAACGCAGATACGCAGTATTTT. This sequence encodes CASSSPLERGNADTQYF.

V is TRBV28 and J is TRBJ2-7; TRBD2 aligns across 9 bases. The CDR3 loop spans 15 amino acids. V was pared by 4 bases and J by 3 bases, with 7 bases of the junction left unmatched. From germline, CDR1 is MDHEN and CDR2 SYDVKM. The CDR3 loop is CASSWAGTSSYEQYF. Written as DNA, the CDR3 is TGTGCCAGCAGTTGGGCCGGGACTAGCAGCTACGAGCAGTACTTC.